This TCR beta chain is from a study of neurological immune-mediated disorders. The starting material, 2 million PBMCs stored at -80 C, gave rise to the unsorted libraries. V shed 3 bases and J shed 2 bases, with 12 bases lying between them. Germline V lookup: CDR1 SGHRS, CDR2 YFSETQ. The CDR3 runs 14 residues. One entry per CDR3 protein, called by TCRdb with MiXCR from the 5' RACE reads. The table has about 50,000 distinct CDR3 sequences, about 9.3% seen once. The table lists this clonotype with many counts. This sequence originates from a man aged 65 to 85 with HTLV-1-associated myelopathy (HAM/TSP). The chain has TRBV5-1 and TRBJ2-7; D is possibly TRBD2 (6 bases). Sample: PBMCs. Here the CDR3 DNA reads TGCGCCAGCAGCTCACCCGGGGGAACCTACGAGCAGTACTTC. Protein: CASSSPGGTYEQYF.